These 7 T cell receptor beta chains were sequenced from one sample in a study of response to subunit inactivated influenza vaccine. Via MiXCR, TCRdb re-called the RT-PCR reads, giving one row per CDR3 protein. Of around 710,000 distinct CDR3 sequences detected, roughly 13% appear once; the ten largest clones hold 6% to 7%. Here the sequenced sample was PBMCs from blood, taken less than 15 days before vaccination. All receptors derive from a man aged 50 to 60 who received an inactivated influenza vaccine.

This clonotype was seen only a few times. The chain links TRBV5-1 to TRBJ2-5, with a possible D match to TRBD1 (6 bases). CDR3 length equals 13 residues. V lost 4 bases to trimming and J lost 4 bases, with 11 bases between them. CDR1 and CDR2 from the germline V gene are SGHRS and YFSETQ. In DNA form, the CDR3 reads TGCGCCAGCAGCCAGGGGATGGGAGAGACCCAGTACTTC. This codes for CASSQGMGETQYF.

V gene TRBV30 combines with J gene TRBJ2-7, with 11 bases fitting TRBD2. The CDR3 spans 14 residues. Trimming took 2 bases from V and 3 from J; bases not matched to a gene: 3. Germline-derived CDR1 and CDR2 are GTSNPN and SVGIG (reference sequence). In DNA form, the CDR3 reads TGTGCCTGGAGTCTAGCGGGGGGTGTCTACGAGCAGTACTTC. Translating it yields CAWSLAGGVYEQYF. Variable domain in full (rest from reference TRBV30 and TRBJ2-7): SQTIHQWPATLVQPVGSPLSLECTVEGTSNPNLYWYRQAAGRGLQLLFYSVGIGQISSEVPQNLSASRPQDRQFILSSKKLLLSDSGFYLCAWSLAGGVYEQYFGPGTRLTVT.

This clonotype was seen more than once but under ten times. The CDR3 coding sequence is TGTGCCAGCAGCTTAGGAGTGTCAGCTCCTTTAGCCAAAAACATTCAGTACTTC. Protein: CASSLGVSAPLAKNIQYF. The V call is TRBV7-8, the J call TRBJ2-4, with D unclear. Trimming left V 1 base short and J 0 bases short, with 16 bases between. Germline CDR1 and CDR2: SGHVS and FQNEAQ. CDR3 length equals 18 residues.

In its sample, this clonotype was seen many times. The rearrangement links TRBV10-3 to TRBJ2-5; TRBD1 matches at 10 bases. This CDR3 has 19 amino acids. V was pared by 4 bases and J by 7 bases, with 21 bases of the junction left unmatched. CDR1 is ENHRY, CDR2 SYGVKD, per germline. The CDR3 bases are TGTGCCATCAGTGGGACCGGGACAGGGGCCCTAAGGGCGGACGGGACCCAGTACTTC. It yields the protein CAISGTGTGALRADGTQYF.

This clonotype came up a few times. The chain has TRBV5-6 and TRBJ2-3; D is uncertain. The CDR3 runs to 15 residues. Germline V gene lookup returns CDR1 SGHDT and CDR2 YYEEEE. Trimming pared 4 bases from V and 3 bases from J, leaving 15 bases between. The CDR3 DNA reads TGTGCCAGCAGCGGTCCGTCGGACGGAACAGATACGCAGTATTTT. Its protein is CASSGPSDGTDTQYF.

The chain couples TRBV2 to TRBJ1-6; the match to TRBD1 covers 9 bases. The CDR3 is 15 residues long. CDR1 SNHLY and CDR2 FYNNEI come from the germline V gene. V was pared by 6 bases and J by 7 bases, with 7 bases of the junction left unmatched. CDR3 loop: CASREQGAGNSPLHF. DNA of the CDR3: TGTGCCAGCAGAGAACAGGGGGCAGGGAATTCACCCCTCCACTTT.

In this sample, this clonotype turned up many times. The chain combines TRBV28 with TRBJ1-2; TRBD1 matches 12 bases. V lost 3 bases, J lost 14 bases, and 7 bases stayed unmatched. The CDR3 totals 13 residues. Germline V lookup: CDR1 MDHEN, CDR2 SYDVKM. CDR3 sequence (DNA): TGTGCCAGCAGTTTTACGGGACAGGGGGCGCGTACCTTC. This gives the protein CASSFTGQGARTF.